The 28 T cell receptor beta chains below come from one sample, sequenced in a study of metastatic and nonmetastatic thyroid tumors. TCRdb re-called the PCR reads through MiXCR. In the table there are around 41,000 clones, roughly 31% of which are singletons. Not a single patient had been given any form of treatment at any point before undergoing thyroid surgery. The specimen sequenced was blood. Source of these receptors: a male donor with papillary thyroid cancer or a benign thyroid nodule (not recorded which). Some clones in this sample may be carry-over from other donors' samples.

The chain couples TRBV5-4 to TRBJ2-7; possibly TRBD1 for D (5 bases). Germline V gene data show CDR1 as SGHNT and CDR2 as YYREEE (reference sequence). The CDR3 loop spans 12 amino acids. V was clipped by 0 bases and J by 7 bases, with 8 bases between them. The CDR3 is CASSLGQLEQYV. Written as DNA, the CDR3 is TGTGCCAGCAGCTTGGGACAGTTGGAGCAGTACGTC.

The sample holds a few counts of this clone. V is TRBV19 and J is TRBJ2-7; D is unclear. V shed 4 bases and J shed 2 bases, with 15 bases lying between them. This CDR3 comprises 15 residues. From germline, CDR1 is LNHDA and CDR2 SQIVND (reference sequence). CDR3 residues: CASSKDVSGAYEQYF. The CDR3 nucleotides are TGTGCCAGTAGTAAGGACGTCTCCGGAGCCTACGAGCAGTACTTC.

This clone was detected ten times or more. The chain links TRBV2 to TRBJ1-2, with D tentatively TRBD1 (5 bases). The CDR3 contains 13 residues. Trimming removed 7 bases from V and 1 base from J, with 10 bases in between. Germline CDR1 SNHLY, CDR2 FYNNEI. The CDR3 coding sequence is TGTGCCAGCAATAAGGGGTTTAACTATGGCTACACCTTC. Its protein is CASNKGFNYGYTF.

This clone was observed many times. J is TRBJ2-3 and V is TRBV6-5, with 10 bases lining up with TRBD1. Germline V gene sequence: CDR1 MNHEY, CDR2 SVGAGI. Germline trimming cut 2 bases from V and 4 bases from J; bases unmatched to any gene: 3. The CDR3 loop spans 15 amino acids. In DNA, the CDR3 is TGTGCCAGCAGTTACGGGACAGGGGAGGCAGATACGCAGTATTTT. It encodes CASSYGTGEADTQYF.

Points on this clone: At one of its ends the junction is not consistent with the germline gene, which may arise from a read error. The genes are TRBV12-3 or TRBV12-4 and TRBJ1-2; D is uncertain. CDR3 length equals 13 residues. The CDR3 spells CAISFERIYGYTF. The CDR3 DNA reads as TGTGCCATCAGTTTTGAGCGAATATATGGCTACACCTTC.

V usage is TRBV20-1 and J usage is TRBJ1-1; no clear D. The CDR3 consists of 12 residues. V lost 6 bases and J 3 bases, leaving 11 bases between the germline ends. The germline V gene encodes CDR1 DFQATT and CDR2 SNEGSKA (reference sequence). CDR3 protein: CSAAHPDTEAFF. The CDR3 region has the DNA TGCAGTGCCGCCCACCCGGACACTGAAGCTTTCTTT.

This clone came up many times. The V call is TRBV18, the J call TRBJ2-3, with a weak D call TRBD2 (6 bases). The CDR3 length is 13 residues. The germline V gene has CDR1 KGHSH and CDR2 LQKENI. Trimming shortened V by 3 bases and J by 6 bases, and 10 bases separated the two germline ends. CDR3 protein: CASSPAGMDTQYF. CDR3 in DNA: TGTGCCAGCTCACCGGCGGGAATGGATACGCAGTATTTT.

This clone has more than one count but fewer than ten. Since a much larger clone is just one base distant, this may be a read error. The chain's CDR3 is CASSQQHHERGTEAFF. CDR3 nucleotide sequence: TGTGCCAGCAGCCAACAGCATCACGAGAGAGGGACTGAAGCTTTCTTT. The V and J genes are TRBV3-1 and TRBJ1-1; D is unclear. Germline values: CDR1 LGHDT, CDR2 YNNKEL (reference sequence). V dropped 2 bases and J dropped 5 bases, with 18 bases sitting between them. The CDR3 has 16 residues.

This clone came up many times. It may be a read error: a sequence one base away is much more abundant. The V and J genes are TRBV12-3 or TRBV12-4 and TRBJ2-6; 9 positions match TRBD1. The CDR3 extends over 14 amino acids. The CDR3 nucleotides are TGTGCCAGCAGTCCCCAACAGGGGGCCGACGTCCTGACTTTC. Translated: CASSPQQGADVLTF.

Points on this clone: A read error may produce the germline difference seen at one junction end. The chain links TRBV10-3 to TRBJ1-5; no definite D call. Germline V gene data show CDR1 as ENHRY and CDR2 as SYGVKD. The CDR3 length is 15 residues. CDR3 amino acids: CANSGWSDSNQPQHF. As DNA, the CDR3 is TGTGCCAACAGTGGGTGGTCGGATAGCAATCAGCCCCAGCATTTT.

This clone was picked up many times. The V and J genes are TRBV28 and TRBJ1-5, with unresolved D. CDR1 is MDHEN, CDR2 SYDVKM, per germline. The CDR3 has 15 amino acids. Trimming stripped 6 bases from V and 6 bases from J, with 18 bases between. The CDR3 nucleotides are TGTGCCAGCAGAGGGTCGGGTCTTGCTCGTCAGCCCCAGCATTTT. Its protein product is CASRGSGLARQPQHF. The complete variable domain, with remaining parts taken from reference TRBV28 and TRBJ1-5, reads DVKVTQSSRYLVKRTGEKVFLECVQDMDHENMFWYRQDPGLGLRLIYFSYDVKMKEKGDIPEGYSVSREKKERFSLILESASTNQTSMYLCASRGSGLARQPQHFGDGTRLSIL.

As for this clone: The junction departs from the called germline gene at one end, perhaps through a read error. The chain has TRBV7-9 and TRBJ1-3; no definite D call. CDR3 length: 13 residues. Germline assignment: CDR1 SEHNR and CDR2 FQNEAQ (reference sequence). The CDR3: CASSPPSGNTIDF. In DNA, the CDR3 is TGTGCGAGCAGCCCCCCGTCCGGAAACACCATAGATTTT. The whole variable domain, filled in from reference TRBV7-9 and TRBJ1-3, reads DTGVSQNPRHKITKRGQNVTFRCDPISEHNRLYWYRQTLGQGPEFLTYFQNEAQLEKSRLLSDRFSAERPKGSFSTLEIQRTEQGDSAMYLCASSPPSGNTIDFGEGSWLTVV.

The genes are TRBV5-1 and TRBJ2-7; 8 bases line up with TRBD2. The CDR3 sequence is 14 residues long. Germline CDR1 is SGHRS and CDR2 is YFSETQ. Here the CDR3 reads CDTLYREGGCQQYF. The CDR3 region has the DNA TGCGACACTCTCTATCGGGAGGGAGGTTGTCAGCAGTACTTC. Together with reference TRBV5-1 and TRBJ2-7, the CDR3 gives the full variable domain: KAGVTQTPRYLIKTRGQQVTLSCSPISGHRSVSWYQQTPGQGLQFLFEYFSETQRNKGNFPGRFSGRQFSNSRSEMNVSTLELGDSALYLCDTLYREGGCQQYFGPGTRLTVT.

This clone was detected ten times or more. The genes are TRBV4-2 and TRBJ2-3; the D is unclear. The germline CDR1 and CDR2 sequences are LGHNA and YNFKEQ. The CDR3 runs 14 residues. V lost 4 bases and J lost 2, with 10 bases in between. CDR3 sequence reads: CASSLGTLTDTQYF. CDR3 coding DNA: TGTGCCAGCAGCCTCGGAACCCTCACAGATACGCAGTATTTT.

Sample share makes this clone medium-sized (0.01 to 0.1%). As DNA, the CDR3 is TGTGCCAGCAGTTTAACAGGGCTTAATTCACCCCTCCACTTT. It specifies CASSLTGLNSPLHF. The rearrangement joins TRBV6-4 to TRBJ1-6; D might be TRBD1 (6 bases). The CDR3 loop spans 14 amino acids. Germline V gives CDR1 MRHNA, CDR2 SNTAGT. V was cut by 5 bases and J by 6 bases, with 11 bases left in between.

The V and J genes are TRBV10-2 and TRBJ1-1; D is unresolved. Per germline, CDR1 WSHSY and CDR2 SAAADI. V lost 8 bases, J lost 5 bases, and 18 bases lay in between. This CDR3 has 14 amino acids. DNA of the CDR3: TGCGCCAGCGTTCGAGAGAAAGGTTATACTGAAGCTTTCTTT. Translation: CASVREKGYTEAFF.

This clone has only a few counts. This chain connects TRBV19 to TRBJ2-7; TRBD1 matches 7 bases. The CDR3 loop spans 15 amino acids. V shed 6 bases and J 4 bases; nucleotides not matched to a gene: 12. Germline V gene data show CDR1 as LNHDA and CDR2 as SQIVND (reference sequence). Written as DNA, the CDR3 is TGTGCCAGTAGACAAGGACAGGCGGTAGGTTACGAGCAGTACTTC. Its translation: CASRQGQAVGYEQYF.

This clone showed up many times. The chain combines TRBV9 with TRBJ2-5; D could derive from TRBD1 or TRBD2 (6 bases each). CDR1 is SGDLS, CDR2 YYNGEE, per germline. The CDR3 sequence is 19 residues long. V was pared by 3 bases and J by 4 bases, with 28 bases between. CDR3 DNA: TGTGCCAGCAGCGCAGCAACCGATTGGGGGGACACCGGGGGAGAGACCCAGTACTTC. Amino acid sequence: CASSAATDWGDTGGETQYF.

This clone has a count of ten or more. The identical CDR3 is also encoded by other nucleotide sequences in the sample. This rearrangement joins TRBV7-2 to TRBJ2-3, with a tentative D call TRBD2 (5 bases). Trimming shortened V by 5 bases and J by 5 bases, and 8 bases separated the two germline ends. The CDR3 spans 12 residues. Germline V gene sequence: CDR1 SGHTA, CDR2 FQGNSA. CDR3 protein: CASSPSGDTQYF. CDR3 nucleotide sequence: TGTGCCAGCAGCCCAAGCGGAGATACGCAGTATTTT.

The chain uses TRBV5-1 and TRBJ2-3; 11 bases agree with TRBD2. The CDR3 has 14 residues. Germline V CDR1 and CDR2: SGHRS, YFSETQ. V lost 5 bases to trimming and J lost 4 bases; unmatched junction nucleotides: 3. The CDR3 region is CASRKTSGADTQYF. In nucleotides, the CDR3 is TGCGCCAGCAGAAAGACTAGCGGGGCAGATACGCAGTATTTT.

This clone came up many times. The chain combines TRBV30 with TRBJ1-3; D is undetermined. Germline V lookup: CDR1 GTSNPN, CDR2 SVGIG (reference sequence). The ends were cut back, 1 base at V and 0 bases at J, with 19 bases in the middle. This CDR3 comprises 18 residues. The CDR3 nucleotides read TGTGCCTGGAGTGCCTTTGGCCAGCCCGGGCACTCTGGAAACACCATATATTTT. Residues: CAWSAFGQPGHSGNTIYF.

This chain joins TRBV11-1 and TRBJ1-1; no firm D call. The germline V gene has CDR1 SGHAT and CDR2 FQDESV (reference sequence). The CDR3 is made up of 16 amino acids. The V and J ends lost 7 bases and 5 bases respectively, with 23 bases between them. CDR3 residues: CASIYPPARMGTEAFF. The CDR3 region has the DNA TGTGCCAGCATCTACCCCCCGGCACGGATGGGAACTGAAGCTTTCTTT.

There are a few counts of this clone. A much larger clonotype is one base distant, so this may be a read error. The chain uses TRBV7-9 and TRBJ2-5, with TRBD1 as a possible D gene (6 bases). The germline V gene has CDR1 SEHNR and CDR2 FQNEAQ (reference sequence). The V end lost 5 bases, the J end lost 13 bases, and 17 bases lay between the germline ends. The CDR3 runs 12 residues. The DNA for the CDR3 is TGTGCCAGCAGCCTACTGCAGGGGCCGTGGTACTTC. It encodes CASSLLQGPWYF.

Regarding this clone: One base away lies a much larger clone, so this may be a sequencing read error. The J gene is TRBJ1-3, the V gene TRBV9; D not certain. CDR1 is SGDLS and CDR2 is YYNGEE in the germline V gene. There are 15 residues in the CDR3. Trimming left V 5 bases short and J 0 bases short, with 12 bases between. In DNA form, the CDR3 reads TGTGCCAGCAGAGCGGAGGCAGACTCTGGAAACACCATATATTTT. As protein: CASRAEADSGNTIYF.

This clone has ten or more counts. This chain uses TRBV28 with TRBJ2-3; maybe TRBD1 (5 bases). Germline V gives CDR1 MDHEN, CDR2 SYDVKM. There are 14 residues in the CDR3. Trimming removed 4 bases at V and 3 bases at J, with 11 bases between. In nucleotides, the CDR3 is TGTGCCAGCAGTTCTGGTCAGGGAACAGATACGCAGTATTTT. As protein: CASSSGQGTDTQYF.

This clone was picked up many times. J is TRBJ2-1 and V is TRBV27, with 13 positions matching TRBD2. Looked up from germline, CDR1 is MNHEY and CDR2 is SMNVEV (reference sequence). The CDR3 is 15 residues long. The J segment lost 6 bases and the V segment lost 5 bases, leaving 4 bases of the junction unmatched. CDR3 residues: CASSPGLAGANEQFF. The CDR3 coding sequence is TGTGCCAGCAGTCCAGGACTAGCGGGAGCCAATGAGCAGTTCTTC.

This clone was seen a few times. A much larger clone differs by one base, so this may be a read error. The CDR3 coding sequence is TGCGCCAGCAGTGACGATAGGACTATTCCGGATACGCAGTATTTT. This encodes CASSDDRTIPDTQYF. The chain employs TRBV10-2 and TRBJ2-3; a possible D gene is TRBD2 (6 bases). Trimming cost V 3 bases and J 6 bases, with 16 bases left between them. CDR3 length equals 15 residues. The germline gives CDR1 WSHSY, CDR2 SAAADI.

This clone was counted between two and nine times. The rearrangement links TRBV6-1 to TRBJ1-6; the match to TRBD1 covers 8 bases. The length of the CDR3 is 13 residues. J was trimmed by 7 bases and V by 6 bases; bases with no gene match: 2. From germline, CDR1 is MNHNS and CDR2 SASEGT. CDR3 DNA: TGTGCCAGCAGGGACAGGGAAAATTCACCCCTCCACTTT. Residues: CASRDRENSPLHF.